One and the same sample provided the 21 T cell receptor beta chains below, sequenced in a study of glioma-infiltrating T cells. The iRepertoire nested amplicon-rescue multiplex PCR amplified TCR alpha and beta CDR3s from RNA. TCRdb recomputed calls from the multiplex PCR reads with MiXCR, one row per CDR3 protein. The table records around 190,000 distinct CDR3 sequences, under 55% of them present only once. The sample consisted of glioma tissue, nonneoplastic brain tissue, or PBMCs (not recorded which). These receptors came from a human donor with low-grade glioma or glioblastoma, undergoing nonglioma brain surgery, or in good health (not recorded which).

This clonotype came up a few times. The DNA of the CDR3 is TGTGCTAGTGAACAGGGGACTAGCGGTGCCTACGAGCAGTACTTC. Translated: CASEQGTSGAYEQYF. The chain carries TRBV12-5 and TRBJ2-7; 11 nucleotides agree with TRBD2. Germline V gives CDR1 LGHNT, CDR2 FRNRAP. Unmatched junction bases numbered 7, after V lost 7 bases and J lost 2 bases. The CDR3 covers 15 residues.

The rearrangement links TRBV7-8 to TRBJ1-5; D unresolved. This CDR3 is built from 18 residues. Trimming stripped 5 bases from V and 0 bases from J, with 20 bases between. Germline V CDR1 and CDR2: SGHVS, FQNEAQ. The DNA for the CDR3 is TGTGCCAGCAGCCGTCGGCAGTTTCCACAGAATAGCAATCAGCCCCAGCATTTT. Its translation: CASSRRQFPQNSNQPQHF.

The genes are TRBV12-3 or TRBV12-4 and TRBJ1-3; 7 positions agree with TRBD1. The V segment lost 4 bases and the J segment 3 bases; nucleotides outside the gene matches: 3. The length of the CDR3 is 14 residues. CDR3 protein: CASSSSGGGNTIYF. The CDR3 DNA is TGTGCCAGCAGTTCCTCAGGGGGTGGAAACACCATATATTTT.

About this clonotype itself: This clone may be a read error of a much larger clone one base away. The CDR3, as DNA: TGTGCCAGCAGTTTTAAGGGACAGGGATATCAGCCCCAGCATTTT. This codes for CASSFKGQGYQPQHF. V usage is TRBV28 and J usage is TRBJ1-5; TRBD1 matches at 9 bases. The ends lost 3 bases at V and 5 bases at J; junction bases unmatched: 5. This CDR3 is 15 amino acids long. Germline CDR1 MDHEN, CDR2 SYDVKM.

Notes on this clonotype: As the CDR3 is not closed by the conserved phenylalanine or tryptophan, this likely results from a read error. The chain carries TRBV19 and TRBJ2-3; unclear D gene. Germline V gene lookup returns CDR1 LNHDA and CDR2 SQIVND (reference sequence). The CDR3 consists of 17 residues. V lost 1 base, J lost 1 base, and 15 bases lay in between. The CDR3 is CASSIGSLIHRTDTQYI. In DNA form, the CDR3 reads TGTGCCAGTAGTATAGGCAGCCTCATCCACCGCACAGATACGCAGTATATT.

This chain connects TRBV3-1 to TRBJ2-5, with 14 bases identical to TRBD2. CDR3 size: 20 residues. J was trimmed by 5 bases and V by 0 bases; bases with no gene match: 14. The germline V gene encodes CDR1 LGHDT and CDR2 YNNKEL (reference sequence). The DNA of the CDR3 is TGTGCCAGCAGCCAAGACCGCCGTTCGGGACTAGCGGGAGCGTTGGAGACCCAGTACTTC. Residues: CASSQDRRSGLAGALETQYF.

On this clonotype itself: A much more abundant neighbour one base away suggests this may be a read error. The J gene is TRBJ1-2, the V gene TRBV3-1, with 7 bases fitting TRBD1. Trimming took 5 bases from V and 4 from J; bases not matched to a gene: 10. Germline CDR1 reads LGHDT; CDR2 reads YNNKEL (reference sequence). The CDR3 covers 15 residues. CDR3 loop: CASSYKDRTSYGYTF. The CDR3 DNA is TGTGCCAGCAGCTATAAGGACAGGACATCCTATGGCTACACCTTC.

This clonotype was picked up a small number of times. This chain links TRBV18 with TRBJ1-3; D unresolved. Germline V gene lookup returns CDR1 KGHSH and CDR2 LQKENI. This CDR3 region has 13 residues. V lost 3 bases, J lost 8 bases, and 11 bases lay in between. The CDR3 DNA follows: TGTGCCAGCTCACCCGGCAGTGCAGACACCATATATTTT. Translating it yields CASSPGSADTIYF. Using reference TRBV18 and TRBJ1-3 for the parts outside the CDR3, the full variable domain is NAGVMQNPRHLVRRRGQEARLRCSPMKGHSHVYWYRQLPEEGLKFMVYLQKENIIDESGMPKERFSAEFPKEGPSILRIQQVVRGDSAAYFCASSPGSADTIYFGEGSWLTVV.

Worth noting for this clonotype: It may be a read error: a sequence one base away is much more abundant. The CDR3 bases are TGTGCCAGCATCACTGCCTTATTCGCTGAGCAGTTCTTC. This sequence encodes CASITALFAEQFF. V gene TRBV3-1 combines with J gene TRBJ2-1; D is unclear. Germline V gene data show CDR1 as LGHDT and CDR2 as YNNKEL (reference sequence). The CDR3 runs to 13 residues. V was clipped by 7 bases and J by 9 bases, with 16 bases between them.

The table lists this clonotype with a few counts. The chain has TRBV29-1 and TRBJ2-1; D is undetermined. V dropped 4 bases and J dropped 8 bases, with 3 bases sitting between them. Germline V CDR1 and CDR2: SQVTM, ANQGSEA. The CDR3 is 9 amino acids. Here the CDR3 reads CSVGDEQFF. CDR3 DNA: TGCAGCGTTGGTGATGAGCAGTTCTTC.

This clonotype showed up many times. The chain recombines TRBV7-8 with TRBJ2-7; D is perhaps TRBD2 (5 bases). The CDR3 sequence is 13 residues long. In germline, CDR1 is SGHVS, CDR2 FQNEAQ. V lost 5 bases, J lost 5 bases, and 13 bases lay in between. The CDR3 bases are TGTGCCAGCAGCCTGGGGAGAGCGGACGAGCAGTACTTC. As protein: CASSLGRADEQYF.

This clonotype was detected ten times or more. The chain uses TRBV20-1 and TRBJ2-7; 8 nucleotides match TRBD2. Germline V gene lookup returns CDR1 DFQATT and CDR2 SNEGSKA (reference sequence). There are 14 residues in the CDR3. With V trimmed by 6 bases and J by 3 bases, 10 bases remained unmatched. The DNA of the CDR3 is TGCAGTGCACTACTAAGCGGGAGCAACTACGAGCAGTACTTC. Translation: CSALLSGSNYEQYF.

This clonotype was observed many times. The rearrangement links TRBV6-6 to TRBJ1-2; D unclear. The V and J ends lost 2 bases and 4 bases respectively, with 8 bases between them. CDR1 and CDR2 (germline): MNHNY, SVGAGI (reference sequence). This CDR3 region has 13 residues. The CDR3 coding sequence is TGTGCCAGCAGTTACGACGCAGGCTATGGCTACACCTTC. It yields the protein CASSYDAGYGYTF.

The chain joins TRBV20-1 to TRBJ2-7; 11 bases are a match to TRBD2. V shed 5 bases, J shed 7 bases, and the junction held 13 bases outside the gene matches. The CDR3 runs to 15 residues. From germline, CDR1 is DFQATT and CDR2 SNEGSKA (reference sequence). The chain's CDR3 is CSAWKTSGTLWEQYF. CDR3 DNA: TGCAGTGCTTGGAAGACTAGCGGGACTTTGTGGGAGCAGTACTTC.

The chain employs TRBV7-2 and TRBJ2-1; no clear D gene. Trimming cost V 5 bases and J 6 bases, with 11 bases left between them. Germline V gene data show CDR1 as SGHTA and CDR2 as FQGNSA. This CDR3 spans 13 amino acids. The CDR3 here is CASSDVVGNEQFF. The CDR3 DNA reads TGTGCCAGCAGCGACGTCGTGGGCAATGAGCAGTTCTTC.

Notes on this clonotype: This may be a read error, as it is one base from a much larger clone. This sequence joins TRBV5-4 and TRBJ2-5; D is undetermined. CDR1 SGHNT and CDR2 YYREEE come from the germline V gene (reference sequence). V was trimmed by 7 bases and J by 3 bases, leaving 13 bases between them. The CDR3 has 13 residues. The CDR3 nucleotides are TGTGCCAGCGCCGACCTTTCAAAAGAGACCCAGTACTTC. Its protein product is CASADLSKETQYF.

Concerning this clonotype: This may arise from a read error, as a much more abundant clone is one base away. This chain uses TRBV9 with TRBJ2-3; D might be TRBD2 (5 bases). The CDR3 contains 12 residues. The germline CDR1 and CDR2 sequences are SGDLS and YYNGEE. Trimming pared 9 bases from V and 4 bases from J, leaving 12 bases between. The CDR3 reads CATGKEADTQYF. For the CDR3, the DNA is TGTGCCACGGGGAAGGAGGCAGATACGCAGTATTTT.

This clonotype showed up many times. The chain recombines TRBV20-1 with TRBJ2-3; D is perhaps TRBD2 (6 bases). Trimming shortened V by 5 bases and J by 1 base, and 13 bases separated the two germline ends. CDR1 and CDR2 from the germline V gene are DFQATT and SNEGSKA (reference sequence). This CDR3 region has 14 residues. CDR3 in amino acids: CSASLARGTDTQYF. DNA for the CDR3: TGCAGTGCTTCGCTAGCGCGCGGCACAGATACGCAGTATTTT.

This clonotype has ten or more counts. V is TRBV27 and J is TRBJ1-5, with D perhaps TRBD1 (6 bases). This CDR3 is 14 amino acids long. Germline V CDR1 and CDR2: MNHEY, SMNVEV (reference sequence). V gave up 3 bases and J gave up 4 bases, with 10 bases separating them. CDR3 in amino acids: CASSFRGTNQPQHF. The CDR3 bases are TGTGCCAGCAGTTTTCGAGGGACAAATCAGCCCCAGCATTTT.

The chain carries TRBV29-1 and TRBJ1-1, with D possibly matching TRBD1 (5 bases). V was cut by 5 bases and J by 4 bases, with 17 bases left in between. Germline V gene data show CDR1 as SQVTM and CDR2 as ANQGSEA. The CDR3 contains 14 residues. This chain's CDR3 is CSVTTQGGGTEAFF. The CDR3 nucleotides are TGCAGCGTTACGACCCAGGGAGGCGGCACTGAAGCTTTCTTT.

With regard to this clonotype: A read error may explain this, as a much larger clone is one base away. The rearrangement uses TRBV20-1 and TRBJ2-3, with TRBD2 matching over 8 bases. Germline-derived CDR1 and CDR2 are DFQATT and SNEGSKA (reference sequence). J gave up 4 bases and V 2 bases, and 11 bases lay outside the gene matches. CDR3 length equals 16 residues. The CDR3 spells CSARLGDGRDPDTQYF. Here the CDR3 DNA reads TGCAGTGCTAGATTAGGGGACGGGAGGGACCCAGATACGCAGTATTTT.